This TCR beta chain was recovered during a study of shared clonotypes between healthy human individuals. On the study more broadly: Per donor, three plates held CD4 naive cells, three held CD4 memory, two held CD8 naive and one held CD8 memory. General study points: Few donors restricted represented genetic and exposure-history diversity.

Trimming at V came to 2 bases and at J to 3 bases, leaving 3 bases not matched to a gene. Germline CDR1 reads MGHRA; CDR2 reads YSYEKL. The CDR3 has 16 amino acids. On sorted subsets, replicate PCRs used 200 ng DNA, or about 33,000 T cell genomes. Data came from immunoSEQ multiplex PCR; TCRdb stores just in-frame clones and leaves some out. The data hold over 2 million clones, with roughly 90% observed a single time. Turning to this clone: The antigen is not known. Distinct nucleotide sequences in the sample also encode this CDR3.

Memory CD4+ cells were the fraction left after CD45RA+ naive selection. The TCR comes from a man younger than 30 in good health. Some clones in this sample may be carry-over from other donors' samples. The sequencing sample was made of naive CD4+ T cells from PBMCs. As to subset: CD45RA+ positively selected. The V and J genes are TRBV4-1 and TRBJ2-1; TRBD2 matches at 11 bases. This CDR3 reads CASSQPLAGVYNEQFF. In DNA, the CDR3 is TGCGCCAGCAGCCAACCACTAGCGGGAGTCTACAATGAGCAGTTCTTC.